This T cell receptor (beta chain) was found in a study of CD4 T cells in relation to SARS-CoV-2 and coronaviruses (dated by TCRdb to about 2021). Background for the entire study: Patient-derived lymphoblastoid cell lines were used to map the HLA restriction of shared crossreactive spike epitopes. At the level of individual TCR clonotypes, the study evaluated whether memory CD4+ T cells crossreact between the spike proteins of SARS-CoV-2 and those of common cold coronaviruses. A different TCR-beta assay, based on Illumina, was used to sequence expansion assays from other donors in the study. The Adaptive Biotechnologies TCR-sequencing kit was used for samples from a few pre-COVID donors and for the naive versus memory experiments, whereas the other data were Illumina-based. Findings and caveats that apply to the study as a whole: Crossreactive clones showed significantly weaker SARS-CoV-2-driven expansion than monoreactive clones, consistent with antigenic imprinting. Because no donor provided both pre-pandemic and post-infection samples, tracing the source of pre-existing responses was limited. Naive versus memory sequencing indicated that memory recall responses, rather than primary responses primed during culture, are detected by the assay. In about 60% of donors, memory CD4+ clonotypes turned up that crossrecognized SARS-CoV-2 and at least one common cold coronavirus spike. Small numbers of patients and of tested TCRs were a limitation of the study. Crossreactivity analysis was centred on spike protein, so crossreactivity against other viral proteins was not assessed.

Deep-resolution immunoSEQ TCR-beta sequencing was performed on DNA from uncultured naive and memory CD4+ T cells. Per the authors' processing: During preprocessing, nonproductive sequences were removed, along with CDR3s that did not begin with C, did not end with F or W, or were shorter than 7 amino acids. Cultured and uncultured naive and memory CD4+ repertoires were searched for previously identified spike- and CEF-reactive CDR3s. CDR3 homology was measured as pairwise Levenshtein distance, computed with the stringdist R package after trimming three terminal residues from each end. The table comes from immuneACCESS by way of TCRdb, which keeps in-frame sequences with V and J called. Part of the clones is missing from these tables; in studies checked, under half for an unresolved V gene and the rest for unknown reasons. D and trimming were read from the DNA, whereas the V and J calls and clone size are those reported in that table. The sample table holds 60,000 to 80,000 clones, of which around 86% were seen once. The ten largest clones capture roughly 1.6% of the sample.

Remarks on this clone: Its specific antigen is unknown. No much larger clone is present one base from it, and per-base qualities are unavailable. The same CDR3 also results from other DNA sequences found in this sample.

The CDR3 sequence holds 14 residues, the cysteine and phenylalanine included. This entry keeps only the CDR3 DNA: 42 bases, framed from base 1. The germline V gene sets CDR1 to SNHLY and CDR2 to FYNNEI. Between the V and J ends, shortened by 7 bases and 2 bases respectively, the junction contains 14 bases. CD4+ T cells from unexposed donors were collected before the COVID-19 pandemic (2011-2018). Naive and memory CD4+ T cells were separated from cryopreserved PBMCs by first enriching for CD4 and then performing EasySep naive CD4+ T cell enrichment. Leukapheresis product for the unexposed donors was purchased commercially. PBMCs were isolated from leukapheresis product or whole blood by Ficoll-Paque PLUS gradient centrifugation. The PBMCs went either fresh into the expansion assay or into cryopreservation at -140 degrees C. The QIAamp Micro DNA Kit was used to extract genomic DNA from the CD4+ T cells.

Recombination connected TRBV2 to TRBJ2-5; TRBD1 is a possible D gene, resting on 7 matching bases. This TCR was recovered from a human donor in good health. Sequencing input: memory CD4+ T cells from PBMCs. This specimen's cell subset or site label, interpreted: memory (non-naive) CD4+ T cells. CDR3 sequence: CASTRGTEQETQYF. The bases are TGTGCCAGCACCCGCGGGACAGAGCAAGAGACCCAGTACTTC.